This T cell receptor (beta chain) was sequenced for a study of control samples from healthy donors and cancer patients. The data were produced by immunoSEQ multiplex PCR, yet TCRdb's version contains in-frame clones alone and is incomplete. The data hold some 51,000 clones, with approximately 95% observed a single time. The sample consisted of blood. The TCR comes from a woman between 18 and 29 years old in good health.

CDR3 amino acids: CASTSYTEAFF. CDR3 bases: TGTGCCAGCACCTCTTACACTGAAGCTTTCTTT. The chain is built from TRBV27 and TRBJ1-1; D unresolved. With 7 bases removed from V and 3 bases from J, the gap between germline ends came to 6 bases. The germline CDR1 and CDR2 sequences are MNHEY and SMNVEV (reference sequence). This CDR3 region has 11 residues.